This paragraph covers one T cell receptor beta chain sequence. What it recognizes is unknown. These data are taken from a study of cytomegalovirus exposure and HLA in healthy donors. Findings of the study overall: Later genetic work tied a missense DCLRE1C variant to beta-chain V and J trimming. Sequencing depth across donors, presence/absence analyses assumed, was roughly uniform. A further, later analysis showed that HLA-associated TCR beta chains (compared with equally common others) were more clonally expanded.

Researchers ran the PCR with 60 Vbeta and 13 Jbeta primers. Here immunoSEQ multiplex PCR was the method, and the copy in TCRdb shows in-frame clones only, minus some. The sample holds about 200,000 clones, about 76% seen once. CDR1 is SGHTA, CDR2 FQGNSA, per germline. The CDR3 is 16 residues long. V was cut by 3 bases and J by 4 bases, with 15 bases left in between. The gene calls are TRBV7-2 and TRBJ1-4, with D possibly being TRBD1 (6 bases). Specimen: PBMCs. This sequence was found in a male donor in good health and CMV-seropositive. CDR3 sequence: CASSLYKTGRNEKLFF. The CDR3 DNA sequence: TGTGCCAGCAGCTTGTACAAGACAGGCCGTAATGAAAAACTGTTTTTT.